This is a list of T cell receptor beta chains from one sample in a study of breast tumors, draining lymph nodes, adjacent tissues. TCRdb independently ran MiXCR on the multiplex PCR reads; one entry per CDR3 protein. In the table there are tens of thousands of distinct CDR3 sequences, approximately 29% of which are singletons. The material sequenced was axillary lymph node tissue. The source of these receptors is a female donor with breast cancer. Some clones in this sample may be carry-over from other donors' samples. CDR3s include the opening cysteine and the closing phenylalanine or tryptophan. A D gene is named only where the DNA matches it firmly. Clone size is not always given. Where it is, it says once, few, many or a class for expanded clones.

>.|TRBV19|many|TRBJ1-4
CASSRRGGTNEKLFF
TGTGCCAGTAGTCGCCGGGGAGGAACTAATGAAAAACTGTTTTTT
>.|TRBV6-2/TRBV6-3|few|TRBJ1-1
CASSLDGNTEAFF
TGTGCCAGCAGCTTGGACGGGAACACTGAAGCTTTCTTT
>TRBD1|TRBV7-3|many|TRBJ2-7
CASSPQGQGASHEQYF
TGTGCCAGCAGCCCGCAAGGACAGGGGGCTTCCCACGAGCAGTACTTC
>TRBD2|TRBV27|many|TRBJ2-7
CAPIGGKAYEQYF
TGTGCCCCGATCGGGGGGAAGGCCTACGAGCAGTACTTC
>TRBD1|TRBV11-3|many|TRBJ1-3
CASSYGTGSSGNTIYF
TGTGCCAGCAGCTACGGGACAGGGAGCTCTGGAAACACCATATATTTT
>.|TRBV20-1|once|TRBJ1-4
CSARASGRINEKLFF
TGCAGTGCTAGAGCTAGCGGGAGGATTAATGAAAAACTGTTTTTT
>.|TRBV3-1|many|TRBJ2-2
CASSESGGVRYTGELFF
TGTGCCAGCAGCGAAAGTGGGGGAGTAAGGTACACCGGGGAGCTGTTTTTT
>.|TRBV4-1|many|TRBJ2-1
CASSQTPVSSYNEQFF
TGCGCCAGCAGCCAAACTCCCGTGAGCTCCTACAATGAGCAGTTCTTC
>.|TRBV2|many|TRBJ2-5
CASSSEEQETQYF
TGTGCCAGCAGCTCCGAGGAACAAGAGACCCAGTACTTC
>.|TRBV5-1|.|TRBJ2-1
CASSLGSGPSNEQFF
TGCGCCAGCAGCTTGGGGAGCGGCCCCTCCAATGAGCAGTTCTTC
>.|TRBV11-2|many|TRBJ2-1
CASSLARNEQFF
TGTGCCAGCAGCCTAGCCCGGAATGAGCAGTTCTTC
>TRBD2|TRBV5-1|many|TRBJ2-1
CASSLAATSGIDEQFF
TGCGCCAGCAGCTTGGCCGCGACTAGCGGGATCGATGAGCAGTTCTTC
>TRBD2|TRBV10-1|.|TRBJ2-7
CASTLAGSSYEQYF
TGCGCCAGCACTCTAGCGGGAAGCTCCTACGAGCAGTACTTC
>TRBD1|TRBV11-3|many|TRBJ2-7
CASRPEDRTYEQYF
TGTGCCAGCAGACCAGAGGACAGGACCTACGAGCAGTACTTC
>TRBD2|TRBV9|.|TRBJ2-7
CASSVGPGDYELYF
TGTGCCAGCAGCGTTGGACCGGGGGACTACGAGTTGTACTTC
>TRBD1|TRBV19|many|TRBJ2-1
CASSNRDRVNEQFF
TGTGCCAGTAGTAACCGGGACAGGGTCAATGAGCAGTTCTTC
>.|TRBV29-1|.|TRBJ2-3
CSVRADYNEQYF
TGCAGCGTTAGAGCGGACTACAATGAGCAGTATTTT
>.|TRBV9|.|TRBJ1-1
CASSAKGFGNTEAFF
TGTGCCAGCAGCGCTAAGGGATTTGGGAACACTGAAGCTTTCTTT